A selection of T cell receptor beta chains follows, all from one sample in a study of T-cell reconstitution after alpha-beta-depleted transplantation in children. In TCRdb, the PCR reads were re-called with MiXCR into one record per CDR3 protein. The data show approximately 85,000 distinct CDR3 sequences, about 16% seen once. The material sequenced was PBMCs, mostly from graft donor cells, taken 180 days after TCRalphabeta/CD19-depleted stem cell transplant. The receptors stem from a male patient aged 2-15 years who had a stem cell transplant for acute lymphoblastic leukemia, so the T cells may come from the graft donor. The CDR3 runs from the conserved cysteine through the conserved F or W. D genes are given only for firm matches. Size is stated for part of the rows, as once, few or many counts, or as a class when the clone is expanded.

DNA | CDR3 | length | size | D | J | V
TGTGCCGCCAGGAGACTAGCGGACACCGGGGAGCTGTTTTTT | CAARRLADTGELFF | 14 | . | TRBD2 | TRBJ2-2 | TRBV10-3
TGCAGTGCTGGAAATCAGGGGGGGAACACTGAAGCTTTCTTT | CSAGNQGGNTEAFF | 14 | few | TRBD1 | TRBJ1-1 | TRBV20-1
TGTGCCAGCATCCGCAGGGGGCCCTTCTCTGGAAACACCATATATTTT | CASIRRGPFSGNTIYF | 16 | few | TRBD1 | TRBJ1-3 | TRBV5-6
TGCGCCAGCAGCCAAGAAGTACAGGGGGCAGATCAGCCCCAGCATTTT | CASSQEVQGADQPQHF | 16 | . | TRBD1 | TRBJ1-5 | TRBV4-1
TGTGCCAGCAGTCTTGGACTAGCGTTCGCCCGCGAGCAGTACTTC | CASSLGLAFAREQYF | 15 | many | TRBD2 | TRBJ2-7 | TRBV12-3/TRBV12-4
TGCGCCAGCAGCTCCCTCGCGGGACGCCTGTCGAACACCGGGGAGCTGTTTTTT | CASSSLAGRLSNTGELFF | 18 | . | . | TRBJ2-2 | TRBV5-1
TGTGCCAGCAGTGAATGGGAAGCCGAGGACATTCAGTACTTC | CASSEWEAEDIQYF | 14 | few | . | TRBJ2-4 | TRBV2
TGTGCCAGCAGCTTAGAACTAGCGGGGGGGCTCGCGGAGACCCAGTACTTC | CASSLELAGGLAETQYF | 17 | . | TRBD2 | TRBJ2-5 | TRBV11-2
TGTGCCAGCGGCGGCCGGGGCAGGGGCCAAGAGACCCAGTACTTC | CASGGRGRGQETQYF | 15 | . | . | TRBJ2-5 | TRBV28
TGCAGTGCCGGGGGCTACGAGCAGTACTTC | CSAGGYEQYF | 10 | . | . | TRBJ2-7 | TRBV20-1
TGTGCCAGCAGTCTATCGGCAGGGTACACTGAAGCTTTCTTT | CASSLSAGYTEAFF | 14 | medium-sized | . | TRBJ1-1 | TRBV12-3/TRBV12-4
TGCAGCGTTGGACAATATGGCTACACCTTC | CSVGQYGYTF | 10 | few | . | TRBJ1-2 | TRBV29-1
TGTGCCAGCAGCTTAGTTAGTGGGTCCGGGGAGCTGTTTTTT | CASSLVSGSGELFF | 14 | few | . | TRBJ2-2 | TRBV7-6
TGTGCCAGCTCACCATTTGACAGGGACGGTACTGAAGCTTTCTTT | CASSPFDRDGTEAFF | 15 | . | TRBD1 | TRBJ1-1 | TRBV18
TGTGCCAGCTCGCGAGGGGGGAATCAGCCCCAGCATTTT | CASSRGGNQPQHF | 13 | . | . | TRBJ1-5 | TRBV18
TGTGCCAGCAGCTTTGAGCTAGCCGGCTACAATGAGCAGTTCTTC | CASSFELAGYNEQFF | 15 | many | . | TRBJ2-1 | TRBV7-2
TGCGCCAGCAGCTTTTGGCGGGACTACTACGAGCAGTACTTC | CASSFWRDYYEQYF | 14 | . | TRBD2 | TRBJ2-7 | TRBV5-1
TGTGCCAGCAGTTTAACGGCAGAGGGTTATTCGGAGCAGTTCTTC | CASSLTAEGYSEQFF | 15 | . | . | TRBJ2-1 | TRBV12-3/TRBV12-4
TGTGCCAGCAGCCCCCTAACTACGAGGGAGCTGTTTTTT | CASSPLTTRELFF | 13 | . | . | TRBJ2-2 | TRBV12-3/TRBV12-4
TGTGCCTGGAGTCCATCGAGACAGGGGAACACCGGGGAGCTGTTTTTT | CAWSPSRQGNTGELFF | 16 | . | TRBD1 | TRBJ2-2 | TRBV30
TGTGCCAGCTCACCGTCATCCGCGGGATTTGAGACCCAGTACTTC | CASSPSSAGFETQYF | 15 | few | . | TRBJ2-5 | TRBV18
TGCAGTGCTACTAGCACAGATACGCAGTATTTT | CSATSTDTQYF | 11 | many | . | TRBJ2-3 | TRBV20-1
TGTGCCATCAGACAAGGACTAGCGGGGGGCGTCGCGAACACCGGGGAGCTGTTTTTT | CAIRQGLAGGVANTGELFF | 19 | . | TRBD2 | TRBJ2-2 | TRBV10-3
TGTGCCACCAGTGATCCAACAGGGGATAGCACAGATACGCAGTATTTT | CATSDPTGDSTDTQYF | 16 | few | TRBD1 | TRBJ2-3 | TRBV24-1
TGTGCCAGCAGCTTGCCCGGGGTCGAATATCAGCCCCAGCATTTT | CASSLPGVEYQPQHF | 15 | many | . | TRBJ1-5 | TRBV5-8
TGTGCCAGCAGTTTAATAGGGGGAGCACAGCCCCAGCATTTT | CASSLIGGAQPQHF | 14 | few | . | TRBJ1-5 | TRBV12-3/TRBV12-4
TGTGCCAGCAAGCTAGGGTACGAGCAGTACTTC | CASKLGYEQYF | 11 | many | . | TRBJ2-7 | TRBV12-3/TRBV12-4
TGTGCCAGCAGTTTAATCGGGAGGGGGCGAGTTTTCTTT | CASSLIGRGRVFF | 13 | . | TRBD1 | TRBJ1-1 | TRBV12-3/TRBV12-4
TGTGCCAGCAGCCTTTTTTCGGGTCTAAATGAGCAGTTCTTC | CASSLFSGLNEQFF | 14 | . | . | TRBJ2-1 | TRBV7-6
TGTGCCAGCAGCACCTGGGTAGGGGATCGAACCTACGAGCAGTACTTC | CASSTWVGDRTYEQYF | 16 | . | . | TRBJ2-7 | TRBV12-3/TRBV12-4
TGTGCCAGCAGTTACTCGATCGAGGCTTACTATGGCTACACCTTC | CASSYSIEAYYGYTF | 15 | . | . | TRBJ1-2 | TRBV6-5
TGTGCCAGCAGCTTAGGGGCGCAGTGGGCTCGGGACATTCAGTACTTC | CASSLGAQWARDIQYF | 16 | few | . | TRBJ2-4 | TRBV11-2
TGTGCCAGCAGCCGGGAGCGTAACTATGGCTACACCTTC | CASSRERNYGYTF | 13 | few | . | TRBJ1-2 | TRBV4-2
TGTGCCAGCAGCTTGCTCGGGCCCCTGACCGGGGAGCTGTTTTTT | CASSLLGPLTGELFF | 15 | few | . | TRBJ2-2 | TRBV5-4
TGTGCCAGCAGCCCCCGACGGGGGAACTCCTACAATGAGCAGTTCTTC | CASSPRRGNSYNEQFF | 16 | . | . | TRBJ2-1 | TRBV7-8
TGTGCCAGCAGTTTCGGGGAACACAATGAGCAGTTCTTC | CASSFGEHNEQFF | 13 | few | . | TRBJ2-1 | TRBV12-3/TRBV12-4
TGTGCCAGCAGCGCCAGGGTCGGGGATACGCAGTATTTT | CASSARVGDTQYF | 13 | . | . | TRBJ2-3 | TRBV7-9
TGTGCCAGCAGCCGTCCGGGACAGGGGGCGAATGAGCAGTTCTTC | CASSRPGQGANEQFF | 15 | many | TRBD1 | TRBJ2-1 | TRBV7-9
TGTGCCAGCAGCCCCTGGACAGCTAGCCCCTACGAGCAGTACTTC | CASSPWTASPYEQYF | 15 | . | . | TRBJ2-7 | TRBV3-1
TGTGCCAGCACCCACGGGGAGAACTATGGCTACACCTTC | CASTHGENYGYTF | 13 | few | . | TRBJ1-2 | TRBV12-3/TRBV12-4
TGTGCCAGCAGTTTAACGAATCGGGGCGGGGGCTGGTCCTATAATTCACCCCTCCACTTT | CASSLTNRGGGWSYNSPLHF | 20 | few | . | TRBJ1-6 | TRBV27
TGTGCCAGCAGTTACCAGGGACAGACTGAAGCTTTCTTT | CASSYQGQTEAFF | 13 | . | TRBD1 | TRBJ1-1 | TRBV6-5
TGTGCCAGCAGCTTCAGGTCTACCACCTATAATTCACCCCTCCACTTT | CASSFRSTTYNSPLHF | 16 | few | . | TRBJ1-6 | TRBV7-8